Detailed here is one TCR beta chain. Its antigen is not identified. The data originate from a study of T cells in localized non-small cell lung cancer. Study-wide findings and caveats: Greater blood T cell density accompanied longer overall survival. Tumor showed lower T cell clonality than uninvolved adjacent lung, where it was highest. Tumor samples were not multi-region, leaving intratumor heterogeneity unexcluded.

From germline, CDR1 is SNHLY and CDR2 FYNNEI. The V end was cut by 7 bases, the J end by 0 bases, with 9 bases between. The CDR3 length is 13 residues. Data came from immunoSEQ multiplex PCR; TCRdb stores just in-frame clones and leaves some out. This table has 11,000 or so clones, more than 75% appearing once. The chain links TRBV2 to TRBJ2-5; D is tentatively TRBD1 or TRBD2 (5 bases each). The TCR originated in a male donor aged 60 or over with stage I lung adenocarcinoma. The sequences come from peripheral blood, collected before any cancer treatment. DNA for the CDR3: TGTGCCAGCAAGTGGGGGTACCAAGAGACCCAGTACTTC. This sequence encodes CASKWGYQETQYF.